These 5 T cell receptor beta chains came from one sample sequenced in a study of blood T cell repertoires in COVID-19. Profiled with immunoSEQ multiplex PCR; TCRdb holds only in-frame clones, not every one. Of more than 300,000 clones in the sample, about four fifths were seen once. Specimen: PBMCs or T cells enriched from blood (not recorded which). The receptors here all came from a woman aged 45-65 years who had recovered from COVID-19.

This chain's CDR3 is CASSGDSRSEEKLFF. The CDR3, as DNA: TGTGCCAGCAGTGGCGACAGCCGATCCGAAGAAAAACTGTTTTTT. The V call is TRBV2, the J call TRBJ1-4, with TRBD1 as a possible D gene (5 bases). Germline V CDR1 and CDR2: SNHLY, FYNNEI. The CDR3 covers 15 residues. The V end lost 4 bases, the J end lost 8 bases, and 17 bases lay between the germline ends.

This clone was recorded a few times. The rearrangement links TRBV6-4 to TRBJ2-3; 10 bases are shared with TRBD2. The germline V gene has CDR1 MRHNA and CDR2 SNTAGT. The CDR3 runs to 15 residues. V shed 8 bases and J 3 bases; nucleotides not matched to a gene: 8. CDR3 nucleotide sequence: TGTGCCAGCCGAAATAGCGGGGGGACGACAGATACGCAGTATTTT. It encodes CASRNSGGTTDTQYF.

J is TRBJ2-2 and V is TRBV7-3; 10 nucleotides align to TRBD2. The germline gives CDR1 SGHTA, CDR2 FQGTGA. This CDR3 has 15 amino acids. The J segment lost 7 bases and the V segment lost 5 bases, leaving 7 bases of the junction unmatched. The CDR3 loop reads CASSGPSGSGGELFF. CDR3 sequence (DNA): TGTGCCAGCAGCGGACCTAGCGGGAGTGGCGGGGAGCTGTTTTTT.

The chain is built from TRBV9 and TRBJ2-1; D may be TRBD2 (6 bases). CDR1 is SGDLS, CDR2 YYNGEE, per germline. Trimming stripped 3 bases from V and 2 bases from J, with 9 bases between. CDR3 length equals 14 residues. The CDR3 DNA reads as TGTGCCAGCAGCGCCGGAGGGCCCTACAATGAGCAGTTCTTC. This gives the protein CASSAGGPYNEQFF.

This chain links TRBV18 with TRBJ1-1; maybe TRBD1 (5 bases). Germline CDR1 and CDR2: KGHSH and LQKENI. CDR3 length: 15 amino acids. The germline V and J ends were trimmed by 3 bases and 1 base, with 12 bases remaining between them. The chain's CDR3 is CASSPTRGENTEAFF. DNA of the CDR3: TGTGCCAGCTCACCGACACGGGGGGAGAACACTGAAGCTTTCTTT.